This section outlines one T cell receptor (beta chain) sequence together with its context. The antigen is not known. Measured with immunoSEQ multiplex PCR; TCRdb has only the in-frame clones, and not every one. The table includes roughly 2,000,000 clones, about 94% detected once. Germline lookup yields CDR1 LNHDA and CDR2 SQIVND (reference sequence). The CDR3 runs to 16 residues. Trimming removed 8 bases from V and 0 bases from J; junction bases left unmatched: 10. Terminally differentiated effector memory CD45RA+ cells were left out of the naive CD8 fraction, which was CD45RO-negative and positively selected for CCR7. The donors were all Caucasian adults (living in Nashville, Tennessee). The sample comes from a study of shared clonotypes between healthy human individuals. Study details: The cohort comprised a couple of women and a few men. Their ages spanned 18 to 49 years.

The study, taken as a whole, reports: A limitation of the genetic and exposure-history diversity represented arose from few donors. With four donors compared, roughly 5% of naive CD4 clonotypes were shared.

This sequence originates from a man between 18 and 35 years old in good health. Some clones in this sample may be carry-over from other donors' samples. The rearrangement uses TRBV19 and TRBJ2-1; 7 nucleotides align to TRBD2. Sequences were obtained from naive CD8+ T cells from PBMCs. CDR3 sequence reads: CASSKDREGSYNEQFF. The CDR3 DNA follows: TGTGCCAGTTCTAAAGATAGGGAGGGCTCCTACAATGAGCAGTTCTTC. The whole variable domain, filled in from reference TRBV19 and TRBJ2-1, reads DGGITQSPKYLFRKEGQNVTLSCEQNLNHDAMYWYRQDPGQGLRLIYYSQIVNDFQKGDIAEGYSVSREKKESFPLTVTSAQKNPTAFYLCASSKDREGSYNEQFFGPGTRLTVL.